The 5 T cell receptor beta chains below come from one sample, sequenced in a study of beta chain features in type 1 diabetes. The investigators reverse transcribed all of the isolated RNA, so they sequenced expressed TCRB transcripts. The method was immunoSEQ multiplex PCR; TCRdb's version includes in-frame clones alone and lacks a portion of them. The repertoire holds some 220,000 clones, with 11% as singletons. The material sequenced was central memory CD4+ T cells from blood. Source of these receptors: a man aged 18 to 29 in good health.

The rearrangement uses TRBV7-9 and TRBJ2-3, with D hard to call. The germline gives CDR1 SEHNR, CDR2 FQNEAQ (reference sequence). This CDR3 region has 16 residues. V was clipped by 5 bases and J by 1 base, with 16 bases between them. The CDR3 coding sequence is TGTGCCAGCAGCCCCGAAAGACCAGCAGGCACAGATACGCAGTATTTT. As protein: CASSPERPAGTDTQYF.

The chain uses TRBV30 and TRBJ1-2; D is ambiguous. Germline V gene data show CDR1 as GTSNPN and CDR2 as SVGIG (reference sequence). The V end was cut by 2 bases, the J end by 8 bases, with 12 bases between. The CDR3 loop spans 12 amino acids. The CDR3 spells CAWSPGMRGYTF. In nucleotides, the CDR3 is TGTGCCTGGAGTCCGGGGATGCGCGGCTACACCTTC.

This clone was recorded many times. The chain links TRBV11-2 to TRBJ2-1, with no clear D. The CDR3 consists of 13 residues. Trimming removed 5 bases from V and 9 bases from J, with 14 bases in between. The germline V gene encodes CDR1 SGHAT and CDR2 FQNNGV. CDR3 amino acids: CASSGYRAPEQFF. CDR3 sequence (DNA): TGTGCCAGCAGCGGCTACCGGGCCCCTGAGCAGTTCTTC.

This clone came up a few times. This sequence joins TRBV18 and TRBJ2-1, with 13 bases lining up with TRBD2. Germline CDR1 and CDR2: KGHSH and LQKENI. The CDR3 spans 14 residues. V was clipped by 5 bases and J by 8 bases; unmatched bases: 3. DNA for the CDR3: TGTGCCAGCTCAGGACTAGCGGGAGAGGATGAGCAGTTCTTC. It translates to CASSGLAGEDEQFF. Full variable domain (remainder filled in from reference TRBV18 and TRBJ2-1): NAGVMQNPRHLVRRRGQEARLRCSPMKGHSHVYWYRQLPEEGLKFMVYLQKENIIDESGMPKERFSAEFPKEGPSILRIQQVVRGDSAAYFCASSGLAGEDEQFFGPGTRLTVL.

This clone was counted only a few times. The genes are TRBV4-3 and TRBJ2-3; no firm D call. Germline assignment: CDR1 LGHNA and CDR2 YSLEER. The CDR3 is 17 residues long. Trimming cost V 0 bases and J 3 bases, with 16 bases left between them. The CDR3 nucleotides are TGCGCCAGCAGCCAAGACCCCTACGGTGCGGAGACAGATACGCAGTATTTT. Residues: CASSQDPYGAETDTQYF.